Shown below are 25 T cell receptor beta chains from a single sample sequenced in a study of T cell responses to AZD1222 COVID-19 vaccine (dated by TCRdb to about 2021). The time point label, read with the paper, signifies: baseline before first vaccination. The library was built by means of the immunoSEQ multiplex PCR assay. This is the immuneACCESS table as TCRdb keeps it, with only in-frame sequences that have V and J called. A part of the clones is gone; compared with another copy, unresolved V genes explain less than half, and the rest is unexplained. The sample table lists 160,000 or so clones, 75% to 95% of them with a count of one. The leading ten clones occupy roughly 1.9% of the sample. The sample here was peripheral blood, taken on day 0 of AZD1222 vaccination. All receptors come from an adult in good health.

The chain couples TRBV13 to TRBJ1-5, with no clear D. The CDR3 contains 12 residues. V dropped 0 bases and J dropped 5 bases, with 2 bases sitting between them. Germline V gene lookup returns CDR1 PRHDT and CDR2 FYEKMQ (reference sequence). The CDR3 protein is CASSLGYQPQHF. CDR3 DNA: TGTGCCAGCAGCTTAGGGTATCAGCCCCAGCATTTT.

The chain combines TRBV6-5 with TRBJ1-6; TRBD1 matches 9 bases. Germline V gene data show CDR1 as MNHEY and CDR2 as SVGAGI. The CDR3 totals 15 residues. J gave up 6 bases and V 3 bases, and 3 bases lay outside the gene matches. The CDR3 nucleotides are TGTGCCAGCAGTTATCAGGGACAGGGTAATTCACCCCTCCACTTT. Amino acid sequence: CASSYQGQGNSPLHF.

The gene calls are TRBV27 and TRBJ1-4; D remains ambiguous. Germline assignment: CDR1 MNHEY and CDR2 SMNVEV (reference sequence). CDR3 length: 15 amino acids. V lost 1 base to trimming and J lost 4 bases, with 10 bases between them. CDR3 sequence: CASSLLFGSNEKLFF. CDR3 bases: TGTGCCAGCAGTTTATTGTTCGGGAGTAATGAAAAACTGTTTTTT.

This clone was recorded a few times. The chain uses TRBV2 and TRBJ2-5, with D possibly matching TRBD2 (6 bases). The V end lost 8 bases, the J end lost 5 bases, and 15 bases lay between the germline ends. This CDR3 is built from 13 residues. From germline, CDR1 is SNHLY and CDR2 FYNNEI. The CDR3, as DNA: TGTGCCAGCGGGGCAGGGAGGATGGAGACCCAGTACTTC. Protein product: CASGAGRMETQYF.

The chain employs TRBV6-5 and TRBJ1-1; TRBD1 agrees at 7 bases. The CDR3 sequence is 14 residues long. V lost 5 bases and J lost 3; bases outside the gene matches: 6. Germline V gene data show CDR1 as MNHEY and CDR2 as SVGAGI. The CDR3 loop reads CASSPGQRYTEAFF. The CDR3 DNA reads TGTGCCAGCAGTCCGGGACAGAGATACACTGAAGCTTTCTTT.

The chain combines TRBV7-9 with TRBJ1-1, with no clear D. This CDR3 spans 15 amino acids. Looked up from germline, CDR1 is SEHNR and CDR2 is FQNEAQ (reference sequence). With 5 bases removed from V and 1 base from J, the gap between germline ends came to 14 bases. The CDR3 loop reads CASSLTNSRNTEAFF. Here the CDR3 DNA reads TGTGCCAGCAGCCTAACCAACAGCAGGAACACTGAAGCTTTCTTT.

The rearrangement uses TRBV19 and TRBJ2-7, with 9 bases aligning to TRBD1. With 5 bases clipped from V and 1 base from J, the junction kept 3 bases outside the gene matches. This CDR3 contains 14 residues. Germline values: CDR1 LNHDA, CDR2 SQIVND (reference sequence). The CDR3 loop is CASSSGTGSYEQYF. In DNA form, the CDR3 reads TGTGCCAGTAGTTCCGGGACAGGGTCCTACGAGCAGTACTTC.

The V call is TRBV9, the J call TRBJ2-1, with 10 bases that match TRBD2. The CDR3 has 18 residues. The ends lost 0 bases at V and 5 bases at J; junction bases unmatched: 11. CDR1 and CDR2 (germline): SGDLS, YYNGEE. CDR3 sequence: CASSVVPSGSFMNNEQFF. DNA for the CDR3: TGTGCCAGCAGCGTAGTCCCTAGCGGGAGCTTCATGAACAATGAGCAGTTCTTC.

The CDR3 reads CASSILPGDSNQPQHF. The DNA of the CDR3 is TGTGCCAGTAGTATACTCCCAGGGGATAGCAATCAGCCCCAGCATTTT. This rearrangement joins TRBV19 to TRBJ1-5; tentatively, D is TRBD1 (6 bases). Per germline, CDR1 LNHDA and CDR2 SQIVND (reference sequence). The CDR3 is 16 residues long. Trimming left V 2 bases short and J 0 bases short, with 11 bases between.

V is TRBV14 and J is TRBJ1-1; possible D gene TRBD1, 5 bases. The V gene lost 4 bases and the J gene lost 1 base, with 16 bases spanning the gap. The CDR3 covers 16 residues. In germline, CDR1 is SGHDN, CDR2 FVKESK. The CDR3: CASSLSGTFKNTEAFF. The CDR3 DNA reads as TGTGCCAGCAGCCTCTCCGGGACTTTTAAGAACACTGAAGCTTTCTTT. The full variable domain, with the rest looked up from reference TRBV14 and TRBJ1-1, is EAGVTQFPSHSVIEKGQTVTLRCDPISGHDNLYWYRRVMGKEIKFLLHFVKESKQDESGMPNNRFLAERTGGTYSTLKVQPAELEDSGVYFCASSLSGTFKNTEAFFGQGTRLTVV.

This chain links TRBV11-3 with TRBJ2-1, with 9 bases that match TRBD2. V was clipped by 1 base and J by 2 bases; unmatched bases: 9. The CDR3 is made up of 18 amino acids. The germline gives CDR1 SGHNT, CDR2 YENEEA. DNA for the CDR3: TGTGCCAGCAGCTTAGGATCGCTTGCGGGAGGGGCCTACAATGAGCAGTTCTTC. Protein product: CASSLGSLAGGAYNEQFF.

The V and J genes are TRBV7-6 and TRBJ1-2; weak D call: TRBD1 (5 bases). Trimming stripped 5 bases from V and 4 bases from J, with 17 bases between. Germline V CDR1 and CDR2: SGHVS, FNYEAQ. This CDR3 contains 15 residues. The CDR3 nucleotides read TGTGCCAGCAGCACGACAGAAGACTCAAGCTATGGCTACACCTTC. The encoded protein is CASSTTEDSSYGYTF.

The rearrangement uses TRBV5-6 and TRBJ2-1; D unclear. Trimming took off 4 bases at V and 7 bases at J, with 9 bases between the two ends. Germline V gene data show CDR1 as SGHDT and CDR2 as YYEEEE. The CDR3 has 12 amino acids. CDR3 nucleotide sequence: TGTGCCAGCAGCCGATGGGGAAATGAGCAGTTCTTC. Protein product: CASSRWGNEQFF.

The chain combines TRBV11-2 with TRBJ1-2; no reliable D call. The V gene lost 1 base and the J gene lost 3 bases, with 9 bases spanning the gap. The CDR3 spans 14 residues. The germline CDR1 and CDR2 sequences are SGHAT and FQNNGV. The CDR3 bases are TGTGCCAGCAGCTTAGGGCCCACCTACTATGGCTACACCTTC. Residues: CASSLGPTYYGYTF.

V and J are TRBV9 and TRBJ1-4, with D unresolved. The CDR3 spans 15 residues. The V end was cut by 3 bases, the J end by 8 bases, with 17 bases between. Germline V CDR1 and CDR2: SGDLS, YYNGEE. CDR3 in amino acids: CASSDPGDGKEKLFF. DNA for the CDR3: TGTGCCAGCAGCGATCCCGGCGACGGAAAAGAAAAACTGTTTTTT. The variable domain in full, with the rest retrieved from reference TRBV9 and TRBJ1-4, is DSGVTQTPKHLITATGQRVTLRCSPRSGDLSVYWYQQSLDQGLQFLIQYYNGEERAKGNILERFSAQQFPDLHSELNLSSLELGDSALYFCASSDPGDGKEKLFFGSGTQLSVL.

The V call is TRBV2, the J call TRBJ2-5; 7 bases are a match to TRBD1. The CDR3 sequence is 14 residues long. The V and J ends lost 6 bases and 2 bases, in that order; junction bases with no gene match: 6. Germline CDR1 and CDR2: SNHLY and FYNNEI. The CDR3 nucleotides read TGTGCCAGCAGCGAACTCAGGGGGCAAGAGACCCAGTACTTC. This gives the protein CASSELRGQETQYF.

The V call is TRBV28, the J call TRBJ1-2, with D perhaps TRBD1 (6 bases). CDR1 MDHEN and CDR2 SYDVKM come from the germline V gene. The V and J ends lost 5 bases and 4 bases respectively, with 11 bases between them. The length of the CDR3 is 13 residues. CDR3 sequence (DNA): TGTGCCAGCAGTCCAACAGGGTCCTATGGCTACACCTTC. Translating it yields CASSPTGSYGYTF.

The rearrangement links TRBV10-3 to TRBJ1-3; tentatively, D is TRBD1 (6 bases). The V gene lost 9 bases and the J gene lost 0 bases, with 15 bases spanning the gap. CDR1 is ENHRY and CDR2 is SYGVKD in the germline V gene. The CDR3 sequence is 15 residues long. The DNA for the CDR3 is TGTGCCATTTCCGGGACAACGACCTCTGGAAACACCATATATTTT. This translates into CAISGTTTSGNTIYF.

The genes are TRBV19 and TRBJ2-7, with TRBD1 matching 7 bases. Unmatched junction bases numbered 8, after V lost 9 bases and J lost 0 bases. The germline CDR1 and CDR2 sequences are LNHDA and SQIVND (reference sequence). This CDR3 is 14 amino acids long. The CDR3 loop reads CASRYRDSSYEQYF. The DNA for the CDR3 is TGTGCCAGCCGATACCGGGACAGCTCCTACGAGCAGTACTTC.

The V gene is TRBV7-2, the J gene TRBJ1-5; D is possibly TRBD1 (6 bases). Germline lookup yields CDR1 SGHTA and CDR2 FQGNSA. Trimming stripped 1 base from V and 1 base from J, with 11 bases between. There are 16 residues in the CDR3. The CDR3 DNA follows: TGTGCCAGCAGCTTAGTAGGGGGGCAAAGCAATCAGCCCCAGCATTTT. This encodes CASSLVGGQSNQPQHF.

The chain employs TRBV11-2 and TRBJ1-4, with 11 nucleotides matching TRBD1. The ends lost 5 bases at V and 8 bases at J; junction bases unmatched: 7. The CDR3 spans 15 residues. Germline loops: CDR1 SGHAT, CDR2 FQNNGV. In nucleotides, the CDR3 is TGTGCCAGCAGCGTCCGGACAGGGGGCTTCGAAAAACTGTTTTTT. Residues: CASSVRTGGFEKLFF.

The chain couples TRBV5-5 to TRBJ1-1; TRBD1 matches 8 bases. The CDR3 has 15 residues. From germline, CDR1 is SGHKS and CDR2 YYEKEE (reference sequence). V gave up 1 base and J gave up 1 base; unmatched junction bases: 3. The DNA of the CDR3 is TGTGCCAGCAGCTTGACAGGGGGGGCGAACACTGAAGCTTTCTTT. This translates into CASSLTGGANTEAFF.

The genes are TRBV30 and TRBJ1-5; perhaps TRBD1 as D (5 bases). CDR1 and CDR2 from the germline V gene are GTSNPN and SVGIG (reference sequence). V gave up 0 bases and J gave up 7 bases, with 13 bases separating them. The CDR3 spans 14 residues. CDR3 sequence: CAWSVGQGGQPQHF. The CDR3, as DNA: TGTGCCTGGAGTGTAGGGCAGGGAGGCCAGCCCCAGCATTTT.

The chain is built from TRBV6-5 and TRBJ2-7, with a tentative D call TRBD1 (6 bases). V was trimmed by 3 bases and J by 5 bases, leaving 14 bases between them. Germline assignment: CDR1 MNHEY and CDR2 SVGAGI. CDR3 size: 14 residues. This CDR3 is CASSYLDSPNEQYF. CDR3 nucleotide sequence: TGTGCCAGCAGTTATCTGGACAGCCCCAACGAGCAGTACTTC.

The chain recombines TRBV11-2 with TRBJ2-1; TRBD2 agrees at 9 bases. With V trimmed by 6 bases and J by 5 bases, 11 bases remained unmatched. The CDR3 runs to 16 residues. Per the germline V gene, CDR1 is SGHAT and CDR2 is FQNNGV. DNA for the CDR3: TGTGCCAGCAGAAGCCTTAGCGGGAGTGCCCACAATGAGCAGTTCTTC. This translates into CASRSLSGSAHNEQFF. Combining the CDR3 with reference TRBV11-2 and TRBJ2-1 gives the whole variable domain EAGVAQSPRYKIIEKRQSVAFWCNPISGHATLYWYQQILGQGPKLLIQFQNNGVVDDSQLPKDRFSAERLKGVDSTLKIQPAKLEDSAVYLCASRSLSGSAHNEQFFGPGTRLTVL.